Described below is a single T cell receptor (beta chain) sequence and its context. Its antigen is not identified. The record originates from a study of shared clonotypes between healthy human individuals. Study-wide context: CD4 naive and memory got three plates each, CD8 naive two, CD8 memory one.

This CDR3 has 16 residues. Trimming at V came to 3 bases and at J to 1 base, leaving 1 base not matched to a gene. Germline CDR1 and CDR2: SGHKS and YYEKEE (reference sequence). This table comes from immunoSEQ multiplex PCR, and its TCRdb copy is limited to in-frame clones, with some not included. The sample records more than 1.2 million clones, just under 99% being singletons. Both subsets, CD45RA+ naive and CD45RA-negative memory, were split from the CD4+ cells. Broader study findings: Clonotypes shared by all four donors outscored non-shared clonotypes in generation probability. Richness estimates generally favored naive over memory subsets.

V and J are TRBV5-5 and TRBJ2-3; 14 positions agree with TRBD2. The sequencing sample was made of naive CD4+ T cells sorted from blood. Subset: CD45RA+ positively selected. This clonotype was sampled from a man aged 25-45 years in good health. CDR3 sequence (DNA): TGTGCCAGCAGCTCGGGACTAGCGGGGGGCACAGATACGCAGTATTTT. Protein sequence: CASSSGLAGGTDTQYF. The full variable domain, in which reference TRBV5-5 and TRBJ2-3 provide the parts outside the CDR3, is DAGVTQSPTHLIKTRGQQVTLRCSPISGHKSVSWYQQVLGQGPQFIFQYYEKEERGRGNFPDRFSARQFPNYSSELNVNALLLGDSALYLCASSSGLAGGTDTQYFGPGTRLTVL.